This TCR beta chain was recorded in a study of blood T cells in healthy people across ages. Alongside a J-beta primer mix, a sample-barcoded 5' primer served in a second PCR lasting roughly 7 to 11 cycles. TCRdb itself ran the 5' RACE reads through MiXCR, one entry per CDR3 protein. The sample yields 630,000 or so distinct CDR3 sequences, about 34% seen once. This clonotype was observed many times. The ends were cut back, 5 bases at V and 0 bases at J, with 18 bases in the middle. The CDR3 loop spans 16 amino acids. CDR1 DFQATT and CDR2 SNEGSKA come from the germline V gene (reference sequence). The TCR was taken from a woman older than 75 in good health. Source material: blood. The chain carries TRBV20-1 and TRBJ2-3; D unresolved. The CDR3 loop reads CSASRLAMTSTDTQYF. CDR3 DNA sequence: TGCAGTGCTTCCCGACTGGCCATGACTAGCACAGATACGCAGTATTTT.